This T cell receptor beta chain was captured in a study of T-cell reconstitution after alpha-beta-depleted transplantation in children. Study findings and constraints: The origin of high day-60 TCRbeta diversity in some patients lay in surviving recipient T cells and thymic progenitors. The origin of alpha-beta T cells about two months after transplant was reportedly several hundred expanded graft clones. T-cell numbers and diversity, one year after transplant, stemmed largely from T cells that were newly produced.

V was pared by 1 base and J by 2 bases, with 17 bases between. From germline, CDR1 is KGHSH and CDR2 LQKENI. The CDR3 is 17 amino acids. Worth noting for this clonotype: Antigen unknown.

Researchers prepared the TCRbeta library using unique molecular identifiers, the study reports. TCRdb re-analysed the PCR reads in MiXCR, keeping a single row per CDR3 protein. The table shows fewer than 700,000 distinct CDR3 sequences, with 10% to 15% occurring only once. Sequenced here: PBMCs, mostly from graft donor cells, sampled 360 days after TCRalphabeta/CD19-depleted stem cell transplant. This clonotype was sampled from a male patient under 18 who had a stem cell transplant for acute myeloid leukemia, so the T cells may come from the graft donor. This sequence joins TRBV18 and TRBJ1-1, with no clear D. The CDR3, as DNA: TGTGCCAGCTCACCACTGCCGACTTCCGGTAAAAACACTGAAGCTTTCTTT. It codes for CASSPLPTSGKNTEAFF.